This is a list of T cell receptor beta chains from one sample in a study of T cell responses to AZD1222 COVID-19 vaccine. TCRdb's table, derived via immunoSEQ multiplex PCR, lists solely in-frame clones and lacks some. The table lists about 130,000 clones, about 94% of them singletons, with more than 3.5% in the top ten. Source: peripheral blood, taken on day 0 of AZD1222 vaccination. The receptor source for this set is an adult in good health. CDR3s include the opening cysteine and the closing phenylalanine or tryptophan. The D gene is left open where the match is weak. Clone size is not always given. Where it is, it says once, few, many or a class for expanded clones.

clone size: few
D gene: -
J gene: TRBJ2-3
V gene: TRBV24-1
CDR3 protein: CATSERPTDTQYF
CDR3 DNA: TGTGCCACCAGTGAGCGGCCCACAGATACGCAGTATTTT

clone size: once
D gene: -
J gene: TRBJ2-3
V gene: TRBV21-1
CDR3 protein: CASFVVLYGTGSTDTQYF
CDR3 DNA: TGTGCCAGCTTTGTTGTCCTTTATGGGACAGGGAGCACAGATACGCAGTATTTT

clone size: -
D gene: -
J gene: TRBJ2-7
V gene: TRBV27
CDR3 protein: CARWDPYEQYF
CDR3 DNA: TGTGCCAGGTGGGACCCCTACGAGCAGTACTTC

clone size: -
D gene: -
J gene: TRBJ2-2
V gene: TRBV24-1
CDR3 protein: CATQPRGTGELFF
CDR3 DNA: TGTGCCACACAACCAAGGGGCACCGGGGAGCTGTTTTTT

clone size: -
D gene: TRBD2
J gene: TRBJ2-3
V gene: TRBV3-1/TRBV3-2
CDR3 protein: CASSLGLAKPPYDDTQYF
CDR3 DNA: TGTGCCAGCAGCCTGGGACTAGCGAAGCCACCGTACGACGATACGCAGTATTTT

clone size: -
D gene: -
J gene: TRBJ2-1
V gene: TRBV19
CDR3 protein: CASSMPLGRITYEQFF
CDR3 DNA: TGTGCCAGTAGTATGCCTCTCGGGAGAATTACCTATGAGCAGTTCTTC

clone size: -
D gene: TRBD2
J gene: TRBJ2-7
V gene: TRBV5-3
CDR3 protein: CARSQGLAGCEQYF
CDR3 DNA: TGTGCCAGAAGCCAGGGACTAGCGGGTTGCGAGCAGTACTTC

clone size: -
D gene: TRBD1
J gene: TRBJ2-4
V gene: TRBV13
CDR3 protein: CASSSPGQGEQGLNIQYF
CDR3 DNA: TGTGCCAGCAGCTCGCCGGGACAGGGGGAGCAAGGGCTAAACATTCAGTACTTC

clone size: -
D gene: TRBD1
J gene: TRBJ1-1
V gene: TRBV5-1
CDR3 protein: CASSPWTGGGSLSMNTEAFF
CDR3 DNA: TGCGCCAGCAGCCCTTGGACAGGGGGCGGCTCCTTATCTATGAACACTGAAGCTTTCTTT

clone size: once
D gene: -
J gene: TRBJ2-2
V gene: TRBV3-1/TRBV3-2
CDR3 protein: CASSHPGELFF
CDR3 DNA: TGTGCCAGCAGCCACCCCGGGGAGCTGTTTTTT

clone size: -
D gene: -
J gene: TRBJ1-3
V gene: TRBV28
CDR3 protein: CASSSGGVATIYF
CDR3 DNA: TGTGCCAGCAGTTCTGGTGGGGTCGCCACCATATATTTT

clone size: few
D gene: TRBD2
J gene: TRBJ2-2
V gene: TRBV18
CDR3 protein: CASGEAGGTGELFF
CDR3 DNA: TGTGCCAGCGGAGAAGCGGGAGGAACCGGGGAGCTGTTTTTT

clone size: once
D gene: -
J gene: TRBJ1-6
V gene: TRBV19
CDR3 protein: CASSNFRGSDSPLHF
CDR3 DNA: TGTGCCAGTAGTAACTTCAGGGGTTCGGATTCACCCCTCCACTTT

clone size: -
D gene: -
J gene: TRBJ2-1
V gene: TRBV12-3/TRBV12-4
CDR3 protein: CASSLNEQFF
CDR3 DNA: TGTGCCAGCAGTTTAAATGAGCAGTTCTTC

clone size: -
D gene: -
J gene: TRBJ1-5
V gene: TRBV7-2
CDR3 protein: CASSLRSFSNQPQHF
CDR3 DNA: TGTGCCAGCAGCTTAAGAAGTTTTAGCAATCAGCCCCAGCATTTT